This T cell receptor (beta chain) is drawn from a study of cytomegalovirus exposure and HLA in healthy donors. Study-wide points: Trimming of TCR beta V- and J-genes showed a link, identified in a later analysis, to a missense DCLRE1C variant. A previous analysis found most TCR beta V segments productive roughly 87% or roughly 30% of the time. Researchers counted some 150 TCR beta chains as cytomegalovirus-associated.

The CDR3 extends over 15 amino acids. V lost 5 bases to trimming and J lost 1 base; unmatched junction nucleotides: 6. The germline gives CDR1 SGHNT, CDR2 YYREEE (reference sequence). About this clone itself: Its matching antigen is unknown.

Amplification used 60 Vbeta primers and 13 Jbeta primers. Profiling relied on immunoSEQ multiplex PCR, and the TCRdb table lists in-frame clones only, not all of them. The table has about 170,000 clones, 70% to 90% seen once. The sequence derives from a man between 18 and 35 years old in good health and CMV-seropositive. The chain couples TRBV5-4 to TRBJ1-2, with 9 bases aligning to TRBD1. Sequenced: PBMCs. CDR3 residues: CASRPPGQGNYGYTF. In DNA, the CDR3 is TGTGCCAGCAGGCCACCGGGACAGGGTAACTATGGCTACACCTTC.